This TCR beta chain was sequenced in a study of blood T cell repertoires in COVID-19. Ages ranged from roughly 18 to 100 years, with residence in 24 US areas. Cohorts were based on clinical histories the participants reported. Two negative PCRs, clearance, or symptom resolution had been documented for recovered Cohort 3 donors. Under the authors' procedure: Nucleated cell counts were estimated from reference gene primer amplification. Sequencing used immunoSEQ multiplex PCR; TCRdb keeps in-frame clones, though not all of them. The DNA gave D and trimming, while V, J and clone size come from that table. Of 300,000 to 400,000 clones detected, over 70% appear once; the ten largest clones hold around 4.6%. The V gene's germline CDR1 is LNHDA and CDR2 SQIVND (reference sequence). The CDR3 loop spans 14 amino acids. V was cut by 5 bases and J by 0 bases, with 9 bases left in between.

This receptor was obtained from a man aged 30 to 39 who had recovered from COVID-19. The chain employs TRBV19 and TRBJ2-3; TRBD1 might be the D (5 bases). Sequenced: PBMCs or T cells enriched from blood (not recorded which). For the CDR3, the DNA is TGTGCCAGTAGTCAGGGCCCGAGCACAGATACGCAGTATTTT. Residues: CASSQGPSTDTQYF.